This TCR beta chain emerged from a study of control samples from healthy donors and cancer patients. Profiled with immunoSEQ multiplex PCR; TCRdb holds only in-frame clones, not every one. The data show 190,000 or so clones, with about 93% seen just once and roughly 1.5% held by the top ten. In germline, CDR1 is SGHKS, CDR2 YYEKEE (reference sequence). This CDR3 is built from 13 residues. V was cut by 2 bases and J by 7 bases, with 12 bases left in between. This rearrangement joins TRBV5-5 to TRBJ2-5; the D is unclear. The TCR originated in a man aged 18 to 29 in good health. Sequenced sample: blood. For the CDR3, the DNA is TGTGCCAGCAGCTTAGGAGATGTTAGGACCCAGTACTTC. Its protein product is CASSLGDVRTQYF.